The 2 T cell receptor beta chains in this list originate from one sample, sequenced in a study of blood T cell repertoires in COVID-19. Libraries were prepared by immunoSEQ multiplex PCR; TCRdb keeps only in-frame clonotypes and omits some of them. The sample comprises around 700,000 clones, 75% to 90% of which are singletons, and over 0.2% rests with the top ten. What was sequenced was peripheral blood. Receptors were obtained from a woman between 18 and 29 years old with acute or convalescent COVID-19.

This rearrangement joins TRBV4-3 to TRBJ1-1; D is perhaps TRBD1 (5 bases). With 3 bases removed from V and 7 bases from J, the gap between germline ends came to 12 bases. The CDR3 contains 13 residues. In germline, CDR1 is LGHNA, CDR2 YSLEER. The CDR3 coding sequence is TGCGCCAGCAGCCAGGCCACAGGCAGTGAAGCTTTCTTT. Residues: CASSQATGSEAFF.

This chain uses TRBV24-1 with TRBJ1-1; maybe TRBD1 (5 bases). V was clipped by 4 bases and J by 4 bases, with 12 bases between them. Germline CDR1 is KGHDR and CDR2 is SFDVKD. CDR3 length: 14 amino acids. The CDR3 reads CATSDSGKGTEAFF. The CDR3 region has the DNA TGTGCCACCAGTGACTCAGGGAAAGGCACTGAAGCTTTCTTT.